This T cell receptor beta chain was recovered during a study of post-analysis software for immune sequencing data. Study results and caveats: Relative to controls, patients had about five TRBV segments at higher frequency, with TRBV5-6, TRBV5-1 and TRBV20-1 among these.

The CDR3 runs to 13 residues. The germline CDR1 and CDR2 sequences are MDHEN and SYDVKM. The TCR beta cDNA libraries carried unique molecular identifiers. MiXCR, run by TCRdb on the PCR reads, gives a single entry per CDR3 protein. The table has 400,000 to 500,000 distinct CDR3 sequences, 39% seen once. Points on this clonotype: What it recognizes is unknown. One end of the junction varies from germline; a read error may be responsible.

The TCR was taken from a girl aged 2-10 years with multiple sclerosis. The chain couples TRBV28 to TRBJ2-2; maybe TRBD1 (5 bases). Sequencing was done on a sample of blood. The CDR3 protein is CASSHGHFKELFF. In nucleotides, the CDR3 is TGTGCTAGCAGCCATGGACATTTTAAGGAGCTGTTTTTT.